The present T cell receptor (beta chain) was sequenced within a study of identical twins. Study observations and caveats: Those out-of-frame alpha sequences shared by twins showed an excess of low generation probability. The degree of excess twin sharing was weaker in beta out-of-frame sequences. Findings depended on cross-sectional statistics rather than tracking the same donors. Potential partial confounding of zero-insertion analyses by invariant MAIT and iNKT cells was noted.

This CDR3 spans 15 amino acids. Germline V lookup: CDR1 MNHNS, CDR2 SASEGT. V lost 4 bases, J lost 5 bases, and 5 bases stayed unmatched. One entry per CDR3 protein results from TCRdb running MiXCR on the 5' RACE reads. The table lists 510,000 or so distinct CDR3 sequences, 12% to 15% of them singletons. As for this clonotype: Antigen unknown.

These data were also filed under a second study, of yellow fever vaccine responses in identical twins.

The J gene is TRBJ2-2, the V gene TRBV6-1; 9 bases are a match to TRBD1. Input material: CD4+ T cells sorted from blood. The source is a woman aged 18-35 years in good health. This chain's CDR3 is CASSATGGGTGELFF. The CDR3 DNA reads TGTGCCAGCAGTGCGACAGGGGGGGGAACCGGGGAGCTGTTTTTT.